This entry is about one TCR beta chain. Antigen: not known. The data were obtained in a study of cytomegalovirus exposure and HLA in healthy donors. Study results and caveats: There was a cluster of highly shared sequence variants that was likely a sequencing artifact. TCR beta V- and J-gene trimming was later associated with a missense DCLRE1C variant. Donors belonging to an Asian-associated ancestry cluster reportedly showed fewer N-insertions in productive TCRs than the 666-donor mean, according to what a later analysis found.

This PCR relied on a set of 60 Vbeta primers and 13 Jbeta primers. Assay used: immunoSEQ multiplex PCR; TCRdb lists only in-frame clones, some missing. This listing includes about 88,000 clones. Germline V gene sequence: CDR1 PRHDT, CDR2 FYEKMQ (reference sequence). The CDR3 length is 15 residues. V was cut by 0 bases and J by 8 bases, with 16 bases left in between. The sequence derives from a girl aged 10-17 years in good health and CMV-seropositive. The specimen was PBMCs. The chain carries TRBV13 and TRBJ1-1; possibly TRBD1 for D (6 bases). This CDR3 is CASSLGRGRGDEAFF. CDR3 nucleotide sequence: TGTGCCAGCAGCTTAGGCCGGGGCAGGGGAGACGAAGCTTTCTTT.